The sample holds many counts of the clone carrying this T cell receptor (beta chain). No antigen is known for it. From RNA transcripts, TCR beta CDR3 regions were amplified. First-round RT-PCR with HTBI primers amplified the TCR CDR3 region. Each CDR3 protein gets one entry after TCRdb re-called the multiplex PCR reads with MiXCR. Of a few hundred thousand distinct CDR3 sequences detected, roughly 14% appear once; the ten largest clones hold around 30%. The CDR3 is 18 amino acids. Per the germline V gene, CDR1 is MDHEN and CDR2 is SYDVKM. V was cut by 5 bases and J by 0 bases, with 17 bases left in between. The data belong to a study of T cells in Graves' hyperthyroidism and ophthalmopathy. Overall study: Peripheral blood was taken when the disease was first diagnosed, before any treatment began.

Study outcomes and limitations: Blood held most thyroid clonotypes expanded above 0.001 frequency.

The clonotype was recovered from a woman younger than 35 with Graves' hyperthyroidism that later progressed to Graves' ophthalmopathy. Sequenced: blood. The rearrangement links TRBV28 to TRBJ1-6; D is unclear. As DNA, the CDR3 is TGTGCCAGCAGTAAATTGGACTGGAAGAGCTCCTATAATTCACCCCTCCACTTT. This codes for CASSKLDWKSSYNSPLHF.